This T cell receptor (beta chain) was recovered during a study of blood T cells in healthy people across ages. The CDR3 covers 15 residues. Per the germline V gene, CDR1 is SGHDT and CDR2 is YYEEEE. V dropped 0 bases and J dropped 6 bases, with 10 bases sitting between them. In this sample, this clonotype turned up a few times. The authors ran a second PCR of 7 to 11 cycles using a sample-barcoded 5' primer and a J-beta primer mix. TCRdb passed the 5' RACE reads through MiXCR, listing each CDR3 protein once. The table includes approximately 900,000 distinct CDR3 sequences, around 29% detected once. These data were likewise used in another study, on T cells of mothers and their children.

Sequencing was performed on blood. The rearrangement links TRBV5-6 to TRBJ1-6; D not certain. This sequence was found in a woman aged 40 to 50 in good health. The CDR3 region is CASSLGGFLNSPLHF. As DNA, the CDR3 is TGTGCCAGCAGCTTGGGAGGCTTCCTTAATTCACCCCTCCACTTT.